This is a list of T cell receptor beta chains from one sample in a study of T-cell memory formation after mild COVID-19. TCRdb reprocessed the 5' RACE reads with MiXCR, giving one entry per CDR3 protein. The table shows approximately 440,000 distinct CDR3 sequences, with approximately 20% occurring only once. The material sequenced was PBMCs or a T cell subset sorted from them (not recorded which). The receptors were gathered from an adult woman who had mild COVID-19 (a few samples of this study predate the infection). Cell type and time point are not known. Each CDR3 is given with its conserved first and last residue. D genes are given only for firm matches. Only some rows state a clone size, as once, few, many or a class for expanded clones.

v_gene,d_gene,len,abundance,j_gene,CDR3nt,CDR3aa
TRBV25-1,TRBD1,15,few,TRBJ1-6,TGTGCCAGCAGTGTCACAGGGGCATCGGGTTCACCCCTCCACTTT,CASSVTGASGSPLHF
TRBV12-3/TRBV12-4,.,15,.,TRBJ1-5,TGTGCCAGCAGTTTATCCCCCCAGGGTATGCAGCCCCAGCATTTT,CASSLSPQGMQPQHF
TRBV24-1,.,13,.,TRBJ2-1,TGTGCCACCAGTCCGGGTTCGAGCGATGAGCAGTTCTTC,CATSPGSSDEQFF
TRBV7-9,.,14,few,TRBJ2-1,TGTGCCAGCACCCGTCTTACTGCAGACAATGAGCAGTTCTTC,CASTRLTADNEQFF
TRBV27,.,13,.,TRBJ1-2,TGTGCCAGCAGTTCCCGGGACAATCGTGGCTACACCTTC,CASSSRDNRGYTF
TRBV10-3,.,14,.,TRBJ2-3,TGTGCCATCAGGCAGGGTTTAGGCACAGATACGCAGTATTTT,CAIRQGLGTDTQYF
TRBV9,TRBD1,16,.,TRBJ2-1,TGTGCCAGCAGCGCGGGGACAGGCCATATTTCGGATGAGCAGTTCTTC,CASSAGTGHISDEQFF
TRBV3-1,TRBD1,17,.,TRBJ1-2,TGTGCCAGCAGCTGGGCCGGCCAGGGGGACATCAGCTATGGCTACACCTTC,CASSWAGQGDISYGYTF
TRBV29-1,TRBD2,14,few,TRBJ2-2,TGCAGCGTTGCTAGCGGGATTTTCACCGGGGAGCTGTTTTTT,CSVASGIFTGELFF
TRBV6-6,.,14,few,TRBJ1-5,TGTGCCAGCACTGCCAGCTACTCATATCAGCCCCAGCATTTT,CASTASYSYQPQHF
TRBV7-8,TRBD1,15,many,TRBJ2-7,TGTGCCAGCAGCTTCGGGACAGGGATCTCCTACGAGCAGTACTTC,CASSFGTGISYEQYF
TRBV7-6,TRBD2,15,few,TRBJ2-7,TGTGCCAGCAGCGCCCGACTAGCGGGAGGGGAGGAGCAGTACTTC,CASSARLAGGEEQYF
TRBV5-1,TRBD1,14,.,TRBJ2-7,TGCGCCAGCAGCGGACAGGGGAAGGCGTACGAGCAGTACTTC,CASSGQGKAYEQYF
TRBV7-3,.,12,.,TRBJ2-7,TGTGCCAGCAGCCCCCCATCCGGGAAGCAGTACTTC,CASSPPSGKQYF
TRBV5-1,.,17,few,TRBJ2-2,TGCGCCAGCAGCCCCCTTCCAGGGGGGCTTAGTGGCGGGGAGCTGTTTTTT,CASSPLPGGLSGGELFF
TRBV12-3/TRBV12-4,.,18,.,TRBJ2-3,TGTGCCAGCAGTCCCACACTTGGGTCAAAGGGGAGCACAGATACGCAGTATTTT,CASSPTLGSKGSTDTQYF
TRBV7-2,.,13,few,TRBJ2-5,TGTGCCAGCAGCTTTATGTCCCAAGAGACCCAGTACTTC,CASSFMSQETQYF